This entry lists 23 T cell receptor beta chains sequenced from one sample in a study of human T cells and chemical hapten exposure. TCRdb reprocessed the RACE reads with MiXCR, giving one entry per CDR3 protein. The sample has about 98,000 distinct CDR3 sequences; under 14% are singletons. Time point given: pre-sensitization, week 0. The treatment denotes: therapeutic diphenylcyclopropenone sensitization with weekly scalp DPC. Specimen: whole blood, collected in connection with sensitization to the hapten diphenylcyclopropenone (DPC). Receptor source: a woman in her fifties or sixties with alopecia areata. Some clones in this sample may be carry-over from other donors' samples.

This clonotype was detected ten times or more. The chain uses TRBV27 and TRBJ1-2; a possible D gene is TRBD1 (6 bases). This CDR3 has 13 residues. Germline V gene lookup returns CDR1 MNHEY and CDR2 SMNVEV (reference sequence). Trimming took off 2 bases at V and 6 bases at J, with 10 bases between the two ends. CDR3 sequence: CASSLRGTDGYTF. CDR3 DNA: TGTGCCAGCAGTTTAAGGGGGACGGATGGCTACACCTTC.

This clonotype came up many times. V is TRBV7-6 and J is TRBJ2-3, with TRBD1 matching 8 bases. The J segment lost 2 bases and the V segment lost 5 bases, leaving 3 bases of the junction unmatched. The CDR3 is 14 amino acids. Germline CDR1 and CDR2: SGHVS and FNYEAQ. CDR3 DNA sequence: TGTGCCAGCAGCGGACAGGGTCCCACAGATACGCAGTATTTT. Encoded protein: CASSGQGPTDTQYF.

This clonotype has ten or more counts. CDR3 sequence: CASSGALSGALADTQYF. DNA for the CDR3: TGTGCCAGCAGCGGGGCCCTTAGCGGGGCCTTGGCAGATACGCAGTATTTT. The chain recombines TRBV6-2 or TRBV6-3 with TRBJ2-3; TRBD2 matches 8 bases. Germline-derived CDR1 and CDR2 are MNHEY and SVGEGT. This CDR3 comprises 17 residues. With 6 bases clipped from V and 4 bases from J, the junction kept 15 bases outside the gene matches.

The V and J genes are TRBV3-1 and TRBJ2-3; 9 bases align to TRBD1. The trim removed 4 bases at V and 4 bases at J, leaving 6 bases unmatched. The CDR3 has 15 residues. Germline assignment: CDR1 LGHDT and CDR2 YNNKEL (reference sequence). CDR3 loop: CASSPGTGYSDTQYF. The CDR3 coding sequence is TGTGCCAGCAGCCCTGGGACAGGGTATTCAGATACGCAGTATTTT.

In its sample, this clonotype was seen many times. V usage is TRBV5-6 and J usage is TRBJ1-2; D remains ambiguous. This CDR3 contains 12 residues. V was pared by 0 bases and J by 7 bases, with 7 bases between. Germline V CDR1 and CDR2: SGHDT, YYEEEE. The CDR3, as DNA: TGTGCCAGCAGCTTGGTGGGGTTTGGCTACACCTTC. Its protein is CASSLVGFGYTF.

This clonotype was detected many times. This rearrangement joins TRBV7-2 to TRBJ2-5, with 10 bases identical to TRBD2. Germline loops: CDR1 SGHTA, CDR2 FQGNSA. V lost 2 bases to trimming and J lost 4 bases; unmatched junction nucleotides: 1. This CDR3 comprises 14 residues. CDR3 amino acids: CASSLLAGVETQYF. CDR3 nucleotides: TGTGCCAGCAGCTTACTAGCGGGGGTAGAGACCCAGTACTTC.

The J gene is TRBJ1-1, the V gene TRBV15, with D possibly being TRBD1 (5 bases). Trimming cost V 3 bases and J 3 bases, with 14 bases left between them. The CDR3 runs 15 residues. Germline V gene data show CDR1 as LNHNV and CDR2 as YYDKDF (reference sequence). The CDR3 region is CATSSFRGVYTEAFF. The CDR3 region has the DNA TGTGCCACCAGCAGTTTTCGGGGCGTGTACACTGAAGCTTTCTTT.

This clonotype appeared many times. The rearrangement links TRBV12-3 or TRBV12-4 to TRBJ1-2; D possibly corresponds to TRBD1 (5 bases). The length of the CDR3 is 16 residues. The V end lost 5 bases, the J end lost 4 bases, and 20 bases lay between the germline ends. CDR3 region: CASSGVDSGGTYGYTF. The CDR3 DNA sequence: TGTGCCAGCAGTGGCGTCGACAGTGGGGGGACCTATGGCTACACCTTC.

This clonotype was observed at least ten times. The genes are TRBV10-2 and TRBJ2-7, with D hard to call. The V gene's germline CDR1 is WSHSY and CDR2 SAAADI. V lost 4 bases to trimming and J lost 6 bases, with 10 bases between them. This CDR3 is built from 12 residues. CDR3 coding DNA: TGCGCCAGCAGTGTTTCTTACTCCGAGCAGTACTTC. Translating it yields CASSVSYSEQYF.

This clonotype was seen repeatedly, ten times or more. The rearrangement uses TRBV7-2 and TRBJ2-4; D gene ambiguous. CDR1 and CDR2 from the germline V gene are SGHTA and FQGNSA. Trimming stripped 6 bases from V and 1 base from J, with 10 bases between. The CDR3 has 14 amino acids. As DNA, the CDR3 is TGTGCCAGCAGTCCTAATGCGGCCAAAAACATTCAGTACTTC. This translates into CASSPNAAKNIQYF.

This clonotype was observed at least ten times. The chain is built from TRBV30 and TRBJ2-1; the D is unclear. With 0 bases removed from V and 9 bases from J, the gap between germline ends came to 12 bases. The length of the CDR3 is 13 residues. Germline CDR1 reads GTSNPN; CDR2 reads SVGIG (reference sequence). The CDR3 here is CAWSVGGRSEQFF. The CDR3 region has the DNA TGTGCCTGGAGTGTCGGCGGCAGAAGTGAGCAGTTCTTC.

This clonotype was seen repeatedly, ten times or more. This chain connects TRBV12-3 or TRBV12-4 to TRBJ1-1; no clear D. V was cut by 3 bases and J by 3 bases, with 8 bases left in between. The CDR3 length is 13 residues. The CDR3 region is CASSFGVYTEAFF. The CDR3 bases are TGTGCCAGCAGTTTCGGGGTGTACACTGAAGCTTTCTTT.

The gene calls are TRBV20-1 and TRBJ2-3, with a possible D match to TRBD2 (6 bases). Germline CDR1 and CDR2: DFQATT and SNEGSKA (reference sequence). The V end was cut by 3 bases, the J end by 2 bases, with 9 bases between. The CDR3 runs 13 residues. CDR3 sequence: CSASGGVTDTQYF. For the CDR3, the DNA is TGCAGTGCTAGCGGGGGTGTCACAGATACGCAGTATTTT.

This clonotype has a handful of counts. This chain links TRBV2 with TRBJ1-5; 7 nucleotides agree with TRBD1. CDR3 length: 14 residues. Unmatched junction bases numbered 5, after V lost 6 bases and J lost 3 bases. Germline-derived CDR1 and CDR2 are SNHLY and FYNNEI. This CDR3 reads CASSPGQINQPQHF. DNA for the CDR3: TGTGCCAGCAGCCCGGGACAGATCAATCAGCCCCAGCATTTT.

The CDR3 here is CASSSGYTVYGYTF. Written as DNA, the CDR3 is TGTGCCAGCAGTTCGGGTTACACGGTATATGGCTACACCTTC. The rearrangement uses TRBV12-3 or TRBV12-4 and TRBJ1-2; D is undetermined. This CDR3 is 14 amino acids long. V was cut by 4 bases and J by 5 bases, with 14 bases left in between.

This clonotype was recorded a few times. V usage is TRBV6-1 and J usage is TRBJ1-1; maybe TRBD1 (5 bases). The germline V gene encodes CDR1 MNHNS and CDR2 SASEGT. The CDR3 runs to 16 residues. V dropped 7 bases and J dropped 1 base, with 19 bases sitting between them. In DNA, the CDR3 is TGTGCCAGCAAACACTCCGAGGTCGGGGGGAACACTGAAGCTTTCTTT. Encoded protein: CASKHSEVGGNTEAFF.

At least ten counts were recorded for this clonotype. J is TRBJ2-5 and V is TRBV10-3; 9 bases map to TRBD2. Germline V CDR1 and CDR2: ENHRY, SYGVKD. The junction had 16 bases not matched to a gene; V was cut back by 6 bases and J by 5 bases. There are 17 residues in the CDR3. The CDR3 DNA reads TGTGCCATCAGCCCTAATCGAGGGGCTAGCGGGGAGGAGACCCAGTACTTC. Translation gives CAISPNRGASGEETQYF.

On this clonotype: A much larger clone sits a single nucleotide away, making a read error possible. CDR3 in DNA: TGTGCCAGCAGATCTCTCCACGGGAGGGGAGCTTATGGCTACACCTTC. This encodes CASRSLHGRGAYGYTF. This chain links TRBV6-5 with TRBJ1-2; the D gene is possibly TRBD1 (5 bases). V was clipped by 6 bases and J by 5 bases, with 22 bases between them. In germline, CDR1 is MNHEY, CDR2 SVGAGI. The CDR3 consists of 16 residues.

This clonotype has at least ten counts. The chain joins TRBV6-1 to TRBJ2-7; D not certain. The germline CDR1 and CDR2 sequences are MNHNS and SASEGT. The CDR3 spans 13 residues. Trimming cost V 2 bases and J 4 bases, with 9 bases left between them. As DNA, the CDR3 is TGTGCCAGCAGTGAAAGGGTAGGGTACGAGCAGTACTTC. Translation gives CASSERVGYEQYF.

The V and J genes are TRBV7-9 and TRBJ2-2, with a weak D call TRBD2 (5 bases). With 4 bases removed from V and 0 bases from J, the gap between germline ends came to 12 bases. The CDR3 is 16 residues long. Germline V gene lookup returns CDR1 SEHNR and CDR2 FQNEAQ (reference sequence). CDR3 DNA sequence: TGTGCCAGCAGCTCCGAGCGGACCCCGAACACCGGGGAGCTGTTTTTT. It specifies CASSSERTPNTGELFF.

This clonotype was found a few times. The chain couples TRBV7-9 to TRBJ2-3; 10 bases match TRBD1. The germline V gene has CDR1 SEHNR and CDR2 FQNEAQ (reference sequence). This CDR3 is built from 17 residues. Unmatched junction bases numbered 8, after V lost 4 bases and J lost 1 base. The CDR3 region is CASSSPGGTGGTDTQYF. DNA for the CDR3: TGTGCCAGCAGCTCCCCGGGCGGGACAGGGGGCACAGATACGCAGTATTTT. Full variable domain (remainder filled in from reference TRBV7-9 and TRBJ2-3): DTGVSQNPRHKITKRGQNVTFRCDPISEHNRLYWYRQTLGQGPEFLTYFQNEAQLEKSRLLSDRFSAERPKGSFSTLEIQRTEQGDSAMYLCASSSPGGTGGTDTQYFGPGTRLTVL.

The rearrangement links TRBV12-5 to TRBJ2-1; 8 bases align to TRBD1. The germline CDR1 and CDR2 sequences are LGHNT and FRNRAP. After removal of 1 base from V and 10 bases from J, the junction contained 9 bases not matched to a gene. CDR3 length: 15 residues. CDR3 sequence: CASGLGTGRLDEQFF. The CDR3 nucleotides read TGTGCTAGTGGTTTGGGGACAGGGAGACTTGACGAGCAGTTCTTC.

Comments on this clonotype: A read error may produce the germline difference seen at one junction end. The rearrangement joins TRBV3-1 to TRBJ2-3; tentative D call: TRBD2 (6 bases). The CDR3 is 12 residues long. Per the germline V gene, CDR1 is LGHDT and CDR2 is YNNKEL (reference sequence). CDR3 region: CASSQGGRGPGF. The CDR3 bases are TGTGCCAGCAGCCAAGGCGGGCGGGGCCCGGGTTTT.